This T cell receptor beta chain was observed in a study of T cell changes during pregnancy in multiple sclerosis. Germline CDR1 is LGHNA and CDR2 is YSLEER. The CDR3 spans 14 residues. V shed 4 bases and J shed 2 bases, with 11 bases lying between them. Generated by immunoSEQ multiplex PCR, the TCRdb table keeps only in-frame clones and is missing some. The data hold fewer than 65,000 clones, with roughly 90% observed a single time. The sequence was obtained from a female donor with multiple sclerosis, enrolled in a pregnancy study. The V call is TRBV4-3, the J call TRBJ2-5; the D is unclear. The sample here was peripheral blood, taken before pregnancy. CDR3 sequence: CASSPGTEQETQYF. The CDR3 coding sequence is TGCGCCAGCAGCCCAGGCACAGAACAAGAGACCCAGTACTTC.